This passage covers 30 T cell receptor beta chains from one sample sequenced in a study of blood T cell repertoires in COVID-19. Here immunoSEQ multiplex PCR was the method, and the copy in TCRdb shows in-frame clones only, minus some. This table has 250,000 to 300,000 clones, about 89% appearing once. Sequencing was done on a sample of peripheral blood. Receptor source: a man aged 40-49 years with acute or convalescent COVID-19.

This clone was seen just once. The V gene is TRBV5-4, the J gene TRBJ2-1; 10 bases align to TRBD2. CDR1 and CDR2 (germline): SGHNT, YYREEE (reference sequence). CDR3 length: 16 amino acids. The V segment lost 4 bases and the J segment 4 bases; nucleotides outside the gene matches: 8. In DNA, the CDR3 is TGTGCCAGCAGCCTAGCAACTAGCGGGGTATACAATGAGCAGTTCTTC. Protein sequence: CASSLATSGVYNEQFF.

This clone was seen only once. V is TRBV11-2 and J is TRBJ2-2, with D perhaps matching TRBD1 (6 bases). Trimming stripped 3 bases from V and 5 bases from J, with 16 bases between. Germline loops: CDR1 SGHAT, CDR2 FQNNGV. CDR3 length: 16 residues. The CDR3 bases are TGTGCCAGCAGCTTGATACAGGGTCGATGGACCGGGGAGCTGTTTTTT. Translating gives CASSLIQGRWTGELFF.

The chain combines TRBV7-2 with TRBJ2-7; the D gene is possibly TRBD2 (5 bases). This CDR3 is built from 14 residues. Germline V lookup: CDR1 SGHTA, CDR2 FQGNSA. Trimming removed 1 base at V and 5 bases at J, with 12 bases between. The CDR3 DNA reads TGTGCCAGCAGCTTAGGGTTTGGAGGTAACGAGCAGTACTTC. Translated, it gives CASSLGFGGNEQYF.

J is TRBJ1-1 and V is TRBV12-5; D is unresolved. The CDR3 is 15 residues long. CDR1 and CDR2 (germline): LGHNT, FRNRAP. V was trimmed by 2 bases and J by 2 bases, leaving 12 bases between them. CDR3 region: CASGLPSGINTEAFF. The CDR3 DNA reads as TGTGCTAGTGGTTTGCCGTCGGGAATCAACACTGAAGCTTTCTTT. Full variable domain (rest looked up from reference TRBV12-5 and TRBJ1-1): DARVTQTPRHKVTEMGQEVTMRCQPILGHNTVFWYRQTMMQGLELLAYFRNRAPLDDSGMPKDRFSAEMPDATLATLKIQPSEPRDSAVYFCASGLPSGINTEAFFGQGTRLTVV.

This chain uses TRBV11-2 with TRBJ1-2, with 8 nucleotides matching TRBD1. The CDR3 spans 14 residues. The ends lost 3 bases at V and 7 bases at J; junction bases unmatched: 7. Germline-derived CDR1 and CDR2 are SGHAT and FQNNGV. The CDR3 nucleotides are TGTGCCAGCAGCTTGGACAGGGTGAGCGGTGGCTACACCTTC. Protein product: CASSLDRVSGGYTF.

A single count supports this clone. This rearrangement joins TRBV4-1 to TRBJ2-3; 8 bases line up with TRBD2. Germline assignment: CDR1 MGHRA and CDR2 YSYEKL. This CDR3 is 15 amino acids long. The V and J ends lost 2 bases and 6 bases, in that order; junction bases with no gene match: 7. DNA for the CDR3: TGCGCCAGCAGCCAACCCGGACTAGCCGCGGATACGCAGTATTTT. Amino acid sequence: CASSQPGLAADTQYF.

V usage is TRBV18 and J usage is TRBJ1-2, with 7 bases aligning to TRBD1. J was trimmed by 8 bases and V by 3 bases; bases with no gene match: 12. Germline CDR1 is KGHSH and CDR2 is LQKENI. This CDR3 contains 15 residues. As DNA, the CDR3 is TGTGCCAGCTCACCGGGGGCAGGGGGAGGCGGCGGCTACACCTTC. Translated, it gives CASSPGAGGGGGYTF.

This clone has more than one count but fewer than ten. The chain joins TRBV2 to TRBJ1-5, with 7 positions matching TRBD1. Germline lookup yields CDR1 SNHLY and CDR2 FYNNEI. The CDR3 is 14 amino acids. V lost 3 bases, J lost 9 bases, and 8 bases stayed unmatched. The CDR3 is CASSETGIGRPQHF. The CDR3 region has the DNA TGTGCCAGCAGTGAGACAGGGATAGGAAGGCCCCAGCATTTT.

This chain links TRBV3-1 (or the pseudogene TRBV3-2) with TRBJ2-7, with 7 nucleotides matching TRBD1. V was clipped by 3 bases and J by 5 bases; unmatched bases: 7. CDR1 and CDR2 (germline): LGHDT, YNNKEL (reference sequence). CDR3 length: 14 amino acids. This CDR3 reads CASSQRTGAHEQYF. The CDR3 DNA sequence: TGTGCCAGCAGCCAGCGAACAGGGGCCCACGAGCAGTACTTC.

The CDR3 protein is CASSSQLGTISEQYF. CDR3 coding DNA: TGTGCCAGCAGTTCTCAACTAGGGACAATAAGCGAGCAGTACTTC. The chain uses TRBV6-5 and TRBJ2-7; perhaps TRBD1 as D (6 bases). V was cut by 4 bases and J by 6 bases, with 19 bases left in between. This CDR3 has 15 residues. The germline V gene has CDR1 MNHEY and CDR2 SVGAGI.

V gene TRBV2 combines with J gene TRBJ2-1, with D possibly TRBD2 on 6 matching bases. The ends were cut back, 8 bases at V and 0 bases at J, with 26 bases in the middle. CDR1 and CDR2 (germline): SNHLY, FYNNEI. The CDR3 covers 19 residues. The DNA for the CDR3 is TGTGCCAGCGGGGAGGTCCCCTACCTTGACTCGTTCTCCTACAATGAGCAGTTCTTC. It is translated as CASGEVPYLDSFSYNEQFF.

The chain recombines TRBV2 with TRBJ1-4; TRBD1 agrees at 8 bases. This CDR3 has 14 residues. The V segment lost 6 bases and the J segment 13 bases; nucleotides outside the gene matches: 13. Germline V gene sequence: CDR1 SNHLY, CDR2 FYNNEI. This CDR3 reads CASRENRGGDGLFF. The CDR3 nucleotides are TGTGCCAGCAGGGAAAACAGGGGGGGTGACGGACTGTTTTTT.

The CDR3 here is CASSLRQGARTEAFF. The CDR3 DNA is TGTGCCAGCAGCCTACGACAGGGGGCGAGGACTGAAGCTTTCTTT. The chain has TRBV11-2 and TRBJ1-1; 10 nucleotides match TRBD1. Germline V gene data show CDR1 as SGHAT and CDR2 as FQNNGV. Trimming took 5 bases from V and 5 from J; bases not matched to a gene: 8. This CDR3 has 15 residues.

The V gene is TRBV24-1, the J gene TRBJ1-4; TRBD1 agrees at 9 bases. CDR1 KGHDR and CDR2 SFDVKD come from the germline V gene. Trimming took 3 bases from V and 7 from J; bases not matched to a gene: 5. The CDR3 is 15 amino acids. The CDR3 region has the DNA TGTGCCACCAGTGATGCGCGACAGGGGGGTGAAAAACTGTTTTTT. It codes for CATSDARQGGEKLFF.

The chain has TRBV9 and TRBJ1-1; D remains unclear. This CDR3 region has 14 residues. V was cut by 3 bases and J by 3 bases, with 12 bases left in between. Germline CDR1 reads SGDLS; CDR2 reads YYNGEE. The CDR3 sequence: CASSEQPEYTEAFF. The CDR3, as DNA: TGTGCCAGCAGCGAACAACCAGAATACACTGAAGCTTTCTTT.

The chain uses TRBV9 and TRBJ1-5; 9 bases fit TRBD1. The V and J ends lost 2 bases and 7 bases, in that order; junction bases with no gene match: 10. The CDR3 totals 16 residues. Germline CDR1 is SGDLS and CDR2 is YYNGEE. CDR3: CASSVGETGGLQPQHF. CDR3 sequence (DNA): TGTGCCAGCAGCGTGGGGGAGACAGGGGGATTACAGCCCCAGCATTTT.

J is TRBJ1-6 and V is TRBV7-6, with D unclear. V gave up 1 base and J gave up 14 bases, with 24 bases separating them. This CDR3 has 17 amino acids. CDR1 SGHVS and CDR2 FNYEAQ come from the germline V gene. This CDR3 is CASSLVLRKQLNSALHF. The CDR3, as DNA: TGTGCCAGCAGCTTAGTTCTCAGGAAACAGCTTAATTCGGCCCTCCACTTT.

V usage is TRBV14 and J usage is TRBJ1-1, with 8 positions matching TRBD1. CDR1 and CDR2 (germline): SGHDN, FVKESK. V was clipped by 1 base and J by 5 bases; unmatched bases: 6. The CDR3 consists of 15 residues. The CDR3 DNA reads TGTGCCAGCAGCCAAGTGGACAGGGTTCGGACTGAAGCTTTCTTT. Translation: CASSQVDRVRTEAFF.

The chain couples TRBV12-3 or TRBV12-4 to TRBJ1-1; maybe TRBD1 (5 bases). The V end was cut by 7 bases, the J end by 5 bases, with 14 bases between. The CDR3 runs to 13 residues. CDR3 sequence: CASNPDSRTEAFF. CDR3 coding DNA: TGTGCCAGCAACCCCGACAGTAGAACTGAAGCTTTCTTT.

J is TRBJ1-1 and V is TRBV30, with 9 nucleotides matching TRBD1. V trimming: 7 bases; J trimming: 6 bases; junction bases outside the gene matches: 6. Per germline, CDR1 GTSNPN and CDR2 SVGIG (reference sequence). The CDR3 has 12 amino acids. The CDR3 coding sequence is TGTGCCTCGAAGGGACAGGGTCCTGAAGCTTTCTTT. Translating gives CASKGQGPEAFF.

This chain links TRBV6-5 with TRBJ1-2, with D unresolved. The V gene lost 5 bases and the J gene lost 2 bases, with 15 bases spanning the gap. Per the germline V gene, CDR1 is MNHEY and CDR2 is SVGAGI. This CDR3 is built from 15 residues. The chain's CDR3 is CASSQRGPNNYGYTF. The CDR3 bases are TGTGCCAGCAGTCAACGCGGGCCTAACAACTATGGCTACACCTTC.

V is TRBV5-1 and J is TRBJ1-2; no clear D gene. The CDR3 length is 14 residues. Germline V lookup: CDR1 SGHRS, CDR2 YFSETQ. V lost 4 bases to trimming and J lost 5 bases, with 15 bases between them. CDR3 nucleotides: TGCGCCAGCAGCCCGAGGTTCGTTCCTTATGGCTACACCTTC. Encoded protein: CASSPRFVPYGYTF.

The chain uses TRBV11-3 and TRBJ2-7; weak D call: TRBD2 (5 bases). This CDR3 has 13 residues. Germline loops: CDR1 SGHNT, CDR2 YENEEA. V was clipped by 3 bases and J by 4 bases, with 10 bases between them. The CDR3 is CASSFGVGYEQYF. CDR3 coding DNA: TGTGCCAGCAGCTTCGGGGTCGGTTACGAGCAGTACTTC.

The chain links TRBV6-5 to TRBJ1-1; TRBD1 might be the D (5 bases). The CDR3 is made up of 15 amino acids. The V end was cut by 5 bases, the J end by 5 bases, with 18 bases between. CDR1 and CDR2 (germline): MNHEY, SVGAGI. The CDR3 bases are TGTGCCAGCAGTACCCCAGGGAATTGGGCGACTGAAGCTTTCTTT. The encoded protein is CASSTPGNWATEAFF.

The chain links TRBV6-1 to TRBJ2-1, with 11 bases matching TRBD2. The CDR3 loop spans 17 amino acids. Trimming at V came to 0 bases and at J to 3 bases, leaving 4 bases not matched to a gene. The germline V gene has CDR1 MNHNS and CDR2 SASEGT. The CDR3 coding sequence is TGTGCCAGCAGTGAAGCGGCGGGACTAGCGGTCTACAATGAGCAGTTCTTC. Translated, it gives CASSEAAGLAVYNEQFF.

The V gene is TRBV2, the J gene TRBJ1-2; D not resolved. The CDR3 consists of 14 residues. Germline CDR1 and CDR2: SNHLY and FYNNEI. Trimming left V 0 bases short and J 2 bases short, with 7 bases between. The CDR3 DNA sequence: TGTGCCAGCAGTGAAGCCTGGCAGAACTATGGCTACACCTTC. The encoded protein is CASSEAWQNYGYTF.

The rearrangement links TRBV5-1 to TRBJ2-3; tentative D call: TRBD1 (5 bases). Germline V gene lookup returns CDR1 SGHRS and CDR2 YFSETQ. CDR3 length: 14 residues. V lost 0 bases, J lost 3 bases, and 8 bases lay in between. CDR3 protein: CASSLAAGTDTQYF. The CDR3 DNA sequence: TGCGCCAGCAGCTTGGCGGCAGGGACAGATACGCAGTATTTT.

In this sample, this clone turned up a few times. The rearrangement uses TRBV27 and TRBJ2-2; 7 bases line up with TRBD2. The CDR3 is 14 amino acids. Germline values: CDR1 MNHEY, CDR2 SMNVEV (reference sequence). J lost 6 bases, V lost 8 bases, and 9 bases had no gene match. In DNA form, the CDR3 reads TGTGCCAGCCGACCGGGGGGTGTAGCCGGGGAGCTGTTTTTT. It translates to CASRPGGVAGELFF.

The J gene is TRBJ2-7, the V gene TRBV24-1; D call uncertain. From germline, CDR1 is KGHDR and CDR2 SFDVKD. This CDR3 region has 13 residues. Trimming removed 4 bases at V and 2 bases at J, with 8 bases between. This CDR3 reads CATSEAVTYEQYF. CDR3 nucleotide sequence: TGTGCCACCAGTGAGGCGGTAACCTACGAGCAGTACTTC.

The chain uses TRBV5-1 and TRBJ2-7; 8 bases match TRBD2. Germline loops: CDR1 SGHRS, CDR2 YFSETQ. After removal of 4 bases from V and 4 bases from J, the junction contained 10 bases not matched to a gene. The CDR3 runs 15 residues. CDR3 nucleotides: TGCGCCAGCAGCCGCTCCGGGACTAGGGAGTACGAGCAGTACTTC. Its translation is CASSRSGTREYEQYF.